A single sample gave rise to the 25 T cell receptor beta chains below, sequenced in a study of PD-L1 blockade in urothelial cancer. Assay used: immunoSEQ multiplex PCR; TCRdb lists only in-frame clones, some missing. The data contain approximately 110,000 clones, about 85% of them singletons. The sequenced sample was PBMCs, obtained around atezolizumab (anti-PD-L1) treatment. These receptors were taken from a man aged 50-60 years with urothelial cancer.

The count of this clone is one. DNA of the CDR3: TGTGCCAGCAGCCAAAGGAGGACTCCCTCCTACGAGCAGTACTTC. Its protein product is CASSQRRTPSYEQYF. V usage is TRBV11-1 and J usage is TRBJ2-7; tentatively, D is TRBD2 (5 bases). Germline loops: CDR1 SGHAT, CDR2 FQDESV (reference sequence). The germline V and J ends were trimmed by 5 bases and 0 bases, with 14 bases remaining between them. The CDR3 contains 15 residues.

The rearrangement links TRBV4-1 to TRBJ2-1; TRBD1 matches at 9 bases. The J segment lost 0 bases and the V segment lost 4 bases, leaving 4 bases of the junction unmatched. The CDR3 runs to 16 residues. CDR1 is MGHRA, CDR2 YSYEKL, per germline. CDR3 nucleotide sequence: TGCGCCAGCAGCCGCCTGACAGGGGGCTCCTACAATGAGCAGTTCTTC. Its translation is CASSRLTGGSYNEQFF.

CDR3 loop: CASTKNFEQFF. CDR3 in DNA: TGTGCCAGCACCAAAAACTTCGAGCAGTTCTTC. The chain has TRBV28 and TRBJ2-1, with unresolved D. The CDR3 loop spans 11 amino acids. Trimming pared 7 bases from V and 10 bases from J, leaving 11 bases between. Germline lookup yields CDR1 MDHEN and CDR2 SYDVKM.

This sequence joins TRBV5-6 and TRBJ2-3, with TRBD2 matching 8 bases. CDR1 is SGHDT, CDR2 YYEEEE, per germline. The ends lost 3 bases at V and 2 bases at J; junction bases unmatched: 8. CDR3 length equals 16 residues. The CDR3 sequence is CASSYRLAGITDTQYF. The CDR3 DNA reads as TGTGCCAGCAGCTACCGGCTAGCGGGCATCACAGATACGCAGTATTTT.

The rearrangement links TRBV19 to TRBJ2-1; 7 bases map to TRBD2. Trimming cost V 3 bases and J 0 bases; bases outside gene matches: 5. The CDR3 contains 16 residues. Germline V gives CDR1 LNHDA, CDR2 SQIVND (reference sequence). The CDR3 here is CASSISLAVSYNEQFF. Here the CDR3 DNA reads TGTGCCAGTAGTATCTCCCTAGCGGTCTCCTACAATGAGCAGTTCTTC.

CDR3 protein: CSVRGAGQGIYEQYF. The DNA of the CDR3 is TGCAGCGTTCGGGGCGCGGGACAGGGAATCTACGAGCAGTACTTC. The chain combines TRBV29-1 with TRBJ2-7; 9 nucleotides align to TRBD1. V lost 5 bases and J lost 3; bases outside the gene matches: 11. The V gene's germline CDR1 is SQVTM and CDR2 ANQGSEA. This CDR3 is 15 amino acids long.

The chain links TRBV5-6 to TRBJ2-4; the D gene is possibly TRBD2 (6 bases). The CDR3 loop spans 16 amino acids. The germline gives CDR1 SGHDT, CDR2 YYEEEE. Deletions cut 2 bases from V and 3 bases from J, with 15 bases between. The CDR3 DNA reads TGTGCCAGCAGCTTTTCGGGTTCCGGGGGCAAAAACATTCAGTACTTC. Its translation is CASSFSGSGGKNIQYF. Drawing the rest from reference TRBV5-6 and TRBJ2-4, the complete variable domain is DAGVTQSPTHLIKTRGQQVTLRCSPKSGHDTVSWYQQALGQGPQFIFQYYEEEERQRGNFPDRFSGHQFPNYSSELNVNALLLGDSALYLCASSFSGSGGKNIQYFGAGTRLSVL.

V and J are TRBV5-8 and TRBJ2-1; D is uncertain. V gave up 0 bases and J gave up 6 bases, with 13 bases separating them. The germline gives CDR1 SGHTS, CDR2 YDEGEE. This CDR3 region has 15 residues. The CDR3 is CASSLGGSATNEQFF. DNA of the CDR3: TGTGCCAGCAGCTTGGGAGGTTCCGCTACCAATGAGCAGTTCTTC.

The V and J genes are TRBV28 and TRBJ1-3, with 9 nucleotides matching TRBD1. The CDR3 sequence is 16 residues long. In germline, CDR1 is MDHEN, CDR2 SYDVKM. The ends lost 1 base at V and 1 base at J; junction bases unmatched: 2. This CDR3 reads CASSLLGQGSGNTIYF. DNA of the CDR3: TGTGCCAGCAGTTTATTGGGACAGGGATCTGGAAACACCATATATTTT. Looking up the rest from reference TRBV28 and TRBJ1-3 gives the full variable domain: DVKVTQSSRYLVKRTGEKVFLECVQDMDHENMFWYRQDPGLGLRLIYFSYDVKMKEKGDIPEGYSVSREKKERFSLILESASTNQTSMYLCASSLLGQGSGNTIYFGEGSWLTVV.

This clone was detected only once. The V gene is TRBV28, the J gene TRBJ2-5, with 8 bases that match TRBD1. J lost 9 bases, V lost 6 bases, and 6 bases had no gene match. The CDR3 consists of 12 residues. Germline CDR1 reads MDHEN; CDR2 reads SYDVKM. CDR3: CASSWTGLAQYF. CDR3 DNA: TGTGCCAGCAGCTGGACAGGGCTGGCCCAGTACTTC.

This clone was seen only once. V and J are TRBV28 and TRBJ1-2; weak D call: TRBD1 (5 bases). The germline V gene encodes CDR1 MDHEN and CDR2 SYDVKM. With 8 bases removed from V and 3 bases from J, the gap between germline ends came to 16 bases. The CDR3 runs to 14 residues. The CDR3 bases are TGTGCCAGCGGTGGAGCAGGGAGGGACTATGGCTACACCTTC. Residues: CASGGAGRDYGYTF.

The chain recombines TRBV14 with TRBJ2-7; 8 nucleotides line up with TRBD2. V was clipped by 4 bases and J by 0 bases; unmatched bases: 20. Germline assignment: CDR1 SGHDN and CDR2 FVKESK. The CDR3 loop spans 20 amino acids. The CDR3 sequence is CASSRTGRLSSAGDSYEQYF. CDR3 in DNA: TGTGCCAGCAGCCGTACGGGGCGACTAAGTTCAGCGGGGGACTCCTACGAGCAGTACTTC.

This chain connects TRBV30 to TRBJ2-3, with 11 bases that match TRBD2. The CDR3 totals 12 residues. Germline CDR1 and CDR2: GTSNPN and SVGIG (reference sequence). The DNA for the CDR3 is TGTGCGTTAGCGGGAGGGTCAGATACGCAGTATTTT. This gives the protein CALAGGSDTQYF. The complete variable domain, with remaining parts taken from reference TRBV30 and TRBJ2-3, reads SQTIHQWPATLVQPVGSPLSLECTVEGTSNPNLYWYRQAAGRGLQLLFYSVGIGQISSEVPQNLSASRPQDRQFILSSKKLLLSDSGFYLCALAGGSDTQYFGPGTRLTVL.

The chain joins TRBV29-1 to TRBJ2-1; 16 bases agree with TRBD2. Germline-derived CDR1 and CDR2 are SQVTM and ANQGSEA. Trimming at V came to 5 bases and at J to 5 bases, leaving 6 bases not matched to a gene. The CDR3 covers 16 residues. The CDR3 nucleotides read TGCAGCGTTACCGGGACTAGCGGGAGGGCCCACAATGAGCAGTTCTTC. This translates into CSVTGTSGRAHNEQFF.

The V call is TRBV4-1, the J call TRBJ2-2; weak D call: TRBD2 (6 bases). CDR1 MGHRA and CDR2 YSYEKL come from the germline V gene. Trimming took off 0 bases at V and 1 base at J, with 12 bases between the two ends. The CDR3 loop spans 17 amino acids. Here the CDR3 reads CASSQEGGRENTGELFF. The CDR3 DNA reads TGCGCCAGCAGCCAAGAAGGTGGGCGGGAGAACACCGGGGAGCTGTTTTTT.

The CDR3 region is CASSEGSYYNEQFF. The CDR3 coding sequence is TGTGCCAGCAGTGAGGGGAGTTACTACAATGAGCAGTTCTTC. The chain combines TRBV25-1 with TRBJ2-1; D may be TRBD2 (5 bases). Germline values: CDR1 MGHDK, CDR2 SYGVNS. Trimming took 3 bases from V and 3 from J, leaving 9 bases between them. The CDR3 consists of 14 residues.

The CDR3 bases are TGTGCCAGCAGTTACTCAGGGGACAGCGGAAACACCATATATTTT. Protein sequence: CASSYSGDSGNTIYF. This chain connects TRBV6-5 to TRBJ1-3; TRBD1 agrees at 7 bases. CDR1 is MNHEY and CDR2 is SVGAGI in the germline V gene. CDR3 length: 15 residues. With 0 bases clipped from V and 4 bases from J, the junction kept 3 bases outside the gene matches.

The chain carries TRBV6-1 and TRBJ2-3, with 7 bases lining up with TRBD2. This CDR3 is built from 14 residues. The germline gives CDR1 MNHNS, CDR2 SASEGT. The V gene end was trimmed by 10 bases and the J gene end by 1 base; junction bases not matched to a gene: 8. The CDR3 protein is CAIGVAGGTDTQYF. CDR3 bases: TGTGCCATCGGCGTGGCGGGAGGCACAGATACGCAGTATTTT.

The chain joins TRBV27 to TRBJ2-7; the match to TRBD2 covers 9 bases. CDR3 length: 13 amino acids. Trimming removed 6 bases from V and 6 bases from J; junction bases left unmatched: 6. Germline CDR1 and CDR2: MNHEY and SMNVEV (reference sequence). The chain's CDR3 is CASRGSGRVEQYF. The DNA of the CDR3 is TGTGCCAGCAGGGGTAGCGGGAGAGTCGAGCAGTACTTC.

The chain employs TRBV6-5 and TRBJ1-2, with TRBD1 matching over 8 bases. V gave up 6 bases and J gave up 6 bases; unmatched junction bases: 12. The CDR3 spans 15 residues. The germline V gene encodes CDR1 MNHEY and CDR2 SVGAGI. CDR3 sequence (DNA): TGTGCCAGCAGGGACAGCATTCGGACAGGGCATGGCTACACCTTC. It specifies CASRDSIRTGHGYTF.

The CDR3 DNA sequence: TGTGCCATCAGTGAGTTCGGAGACGAGCAGTTCTTC. It translates to CAISEFGDEQFF. The chain combines TRBV10-3 with TRBJ2-1, with unresolved D. The V end lost 1 base, the J end lost 10 bases, and 8 bases lay between the germline ends. Per the germline V gene, CDR1 is ENHRY and CDR2 is SYGVKD. CDR3 length: 12 amino acids.

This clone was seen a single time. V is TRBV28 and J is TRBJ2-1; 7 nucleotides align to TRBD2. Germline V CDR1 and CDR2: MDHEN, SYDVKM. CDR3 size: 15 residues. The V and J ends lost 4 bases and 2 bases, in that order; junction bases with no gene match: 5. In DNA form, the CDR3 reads TGTGCCAGCAGTTGGGGGGGGACGGCCTACAATGAGCAGTTCTTC. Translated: CASSWGGTAYNEQFF.

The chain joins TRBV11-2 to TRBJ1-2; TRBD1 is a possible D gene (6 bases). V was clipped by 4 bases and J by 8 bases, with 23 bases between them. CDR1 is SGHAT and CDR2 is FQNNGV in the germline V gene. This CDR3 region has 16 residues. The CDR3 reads CASSSAQGGSAHGYTF. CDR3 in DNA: TGTGCCAGCAGCTCCGCTCAAGGGGGATCCGCCCACGGCTACACCTTC.

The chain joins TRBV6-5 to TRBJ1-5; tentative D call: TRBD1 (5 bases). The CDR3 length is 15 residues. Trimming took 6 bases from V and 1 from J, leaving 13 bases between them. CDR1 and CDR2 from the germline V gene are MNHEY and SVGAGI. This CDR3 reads CASSERGLSNQPQHF. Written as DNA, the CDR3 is TGTGCCAGCAGCGAAAGGGGTTTGAGCAATCAGCCCCAGCATTTT.

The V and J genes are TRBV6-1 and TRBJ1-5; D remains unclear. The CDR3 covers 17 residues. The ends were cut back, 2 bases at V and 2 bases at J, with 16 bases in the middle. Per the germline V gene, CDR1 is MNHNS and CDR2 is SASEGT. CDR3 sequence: CASSETRREYGNQPQHF. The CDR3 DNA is TGTGCCAGCAGTGAAACTAGGAGGGAATATGGCAATCAGCCCCAGCATTTT.